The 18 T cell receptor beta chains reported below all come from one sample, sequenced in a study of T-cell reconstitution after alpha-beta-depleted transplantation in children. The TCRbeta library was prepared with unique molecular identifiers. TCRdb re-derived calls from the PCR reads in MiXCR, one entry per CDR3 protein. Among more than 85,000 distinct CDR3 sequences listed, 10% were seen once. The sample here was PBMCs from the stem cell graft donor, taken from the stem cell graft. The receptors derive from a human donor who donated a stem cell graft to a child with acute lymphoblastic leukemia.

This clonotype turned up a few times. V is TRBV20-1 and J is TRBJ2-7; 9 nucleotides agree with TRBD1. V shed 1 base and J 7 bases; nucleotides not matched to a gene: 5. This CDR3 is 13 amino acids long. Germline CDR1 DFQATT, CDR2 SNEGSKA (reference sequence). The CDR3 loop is CSARVYRGREQYF. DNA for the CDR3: TGCAGTGCTAGAGTATACAGGGGGCGAGAGCAGTACTTC.

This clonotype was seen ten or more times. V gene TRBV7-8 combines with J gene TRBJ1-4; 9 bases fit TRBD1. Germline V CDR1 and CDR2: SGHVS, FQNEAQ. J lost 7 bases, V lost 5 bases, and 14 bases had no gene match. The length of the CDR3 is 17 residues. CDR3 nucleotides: TGTGCCAGCAGCACCAGGACAGGGGTTTTAATGGGTGAAAAACTGTTTTTT. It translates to CASSTRTGVLMGEKLFF.

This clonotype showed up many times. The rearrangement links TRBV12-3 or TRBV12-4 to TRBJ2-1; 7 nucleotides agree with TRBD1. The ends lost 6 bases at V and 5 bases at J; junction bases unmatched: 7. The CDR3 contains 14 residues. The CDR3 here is CASRTGTAHNEQFF. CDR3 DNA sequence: TGTGCCAGCAGAACCGGGACAGCCCACAATGAGCAGTTCTTC.

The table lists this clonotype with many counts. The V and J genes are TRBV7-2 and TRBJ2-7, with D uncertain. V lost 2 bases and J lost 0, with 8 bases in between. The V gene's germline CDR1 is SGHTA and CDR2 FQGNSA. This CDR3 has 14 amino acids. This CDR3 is CASSLLYLSYEQYF. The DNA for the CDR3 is TGTGCCAGCAGCTTACTCTACCTCTCCTACGAGCAGTACTTC.

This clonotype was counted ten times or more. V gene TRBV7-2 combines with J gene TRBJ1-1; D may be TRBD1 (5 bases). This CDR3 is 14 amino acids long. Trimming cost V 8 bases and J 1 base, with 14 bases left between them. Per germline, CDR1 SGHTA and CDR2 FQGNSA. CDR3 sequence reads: CASALGPSNTEAFF. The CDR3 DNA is TGTGCCAGCGCCTTGGGACCGTCGAACACTGAAGCTTTCTTT.

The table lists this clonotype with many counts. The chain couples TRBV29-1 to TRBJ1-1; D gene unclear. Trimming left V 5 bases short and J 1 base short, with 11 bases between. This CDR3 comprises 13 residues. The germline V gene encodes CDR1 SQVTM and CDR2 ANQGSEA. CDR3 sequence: CSVQGRTNTEAFF. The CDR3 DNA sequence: TGCAGCGTTCAAGGACGGACGAACACTGAAGCTTTCTTT.

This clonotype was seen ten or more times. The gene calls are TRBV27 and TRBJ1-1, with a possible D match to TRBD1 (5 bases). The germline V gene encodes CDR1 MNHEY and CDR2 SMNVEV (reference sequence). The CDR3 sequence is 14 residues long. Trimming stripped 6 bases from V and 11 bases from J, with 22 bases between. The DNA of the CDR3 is TGTGCCAGCAGCCCCCCTCGACAGCGGGGGGTCGCTTTCTTT. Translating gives CASSPPRQRGVAFF.

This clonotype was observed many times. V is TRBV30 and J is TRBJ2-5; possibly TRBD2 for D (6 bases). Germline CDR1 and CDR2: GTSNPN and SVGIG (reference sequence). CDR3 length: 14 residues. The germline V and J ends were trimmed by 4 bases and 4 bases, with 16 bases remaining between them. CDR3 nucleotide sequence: TGTGCCTGGACTAGGAGGGCATTAGGAGAGACCCAGTACTTC. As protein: CAWTRRALGETQYF.

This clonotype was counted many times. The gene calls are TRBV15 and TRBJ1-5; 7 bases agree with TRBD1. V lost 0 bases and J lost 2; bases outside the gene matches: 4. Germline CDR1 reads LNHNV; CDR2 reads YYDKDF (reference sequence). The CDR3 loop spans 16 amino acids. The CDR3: CATSRDYTGGNQPQHF. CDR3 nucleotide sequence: TGTGCCACCAGCAGAGATTATACAGGGGGCAATCAGCCCCAGCATTTT.

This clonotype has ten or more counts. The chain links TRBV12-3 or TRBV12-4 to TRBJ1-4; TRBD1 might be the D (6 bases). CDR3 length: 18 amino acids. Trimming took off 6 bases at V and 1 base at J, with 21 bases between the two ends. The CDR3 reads CASSRREGGGGTNEKLFF. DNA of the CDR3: TGTGCCAGCAGCCGCAGAGAGGGGGGAGGTGGAACTAATGAAAAACTGTTTTTT.

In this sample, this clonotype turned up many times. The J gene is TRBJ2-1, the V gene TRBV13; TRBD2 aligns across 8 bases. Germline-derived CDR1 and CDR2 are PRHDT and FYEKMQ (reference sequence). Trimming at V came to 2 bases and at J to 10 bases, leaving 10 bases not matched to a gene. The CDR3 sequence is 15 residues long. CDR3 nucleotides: TGTGCCAGCAGCTTACGGTGGGTAGCGGGGTCCGAGCAGTTCTTC. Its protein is CASSLRWVAGSEQFF.

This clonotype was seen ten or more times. This CDR3 is CASSVQGHTEAFF. The DNA for the CDR3 is TGTGCCAGCAGCGTTCAGGGCCACACTGAAGCTTTCTTT. This chain joins TRBV9 and TRBJ1-1, with D perhaps TRBD1 (5 bases). Germline lookup yields CDR1 SGDLS and CDR2 YYNGEE. CDR3 size: 13 residues. Trimming stripped 2 bases from V and 3 bases from J, with 8 bases between.

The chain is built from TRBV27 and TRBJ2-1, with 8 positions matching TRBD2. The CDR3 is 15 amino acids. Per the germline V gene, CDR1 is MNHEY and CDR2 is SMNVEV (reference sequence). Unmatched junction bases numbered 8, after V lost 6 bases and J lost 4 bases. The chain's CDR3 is CASRPRAGVYNEQFF. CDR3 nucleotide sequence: TGTGCCAGCAGGCCGAGAGCGGGAGTTTACAATGAGCAGTTCTTC.

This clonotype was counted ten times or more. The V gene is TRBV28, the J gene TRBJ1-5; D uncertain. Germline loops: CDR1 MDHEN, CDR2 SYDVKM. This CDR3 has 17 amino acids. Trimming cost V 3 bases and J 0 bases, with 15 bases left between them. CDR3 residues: CASSLPSRRGSNQPQHF. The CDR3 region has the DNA TGTGCCAGCAGTTTGCCCAGCAGGCGAGGTAGCAATCAGCCCCAGCATTTT. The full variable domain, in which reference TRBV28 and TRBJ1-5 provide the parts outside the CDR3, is DVKVTQSSRYLVKRTGEKVFLECVQDMDHENMFWYRQDPGLGLRLIYFSYDVKMKEKGDIPEGYSVSREKKERFSLILESASTNQTSMYLCASSLPSRRGSNQPQHFGDGTRLSIL.

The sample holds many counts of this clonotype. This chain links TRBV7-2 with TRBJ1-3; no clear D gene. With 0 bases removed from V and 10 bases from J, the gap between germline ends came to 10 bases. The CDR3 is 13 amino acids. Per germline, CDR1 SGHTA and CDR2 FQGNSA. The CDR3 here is CASSLAGASTIYF. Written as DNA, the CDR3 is TGTGCCAGCAGCTTAGCGGGCGCTAGTACCATATATTTT.

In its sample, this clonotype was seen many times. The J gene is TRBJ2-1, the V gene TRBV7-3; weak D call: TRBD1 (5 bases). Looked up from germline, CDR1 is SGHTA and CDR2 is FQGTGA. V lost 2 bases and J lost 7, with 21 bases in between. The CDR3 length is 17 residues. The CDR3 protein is CASSLSGNLMLDNEQFF. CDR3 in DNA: TGTGCCAGCAGCTTATCAGGGAACCTTATGTTGGATAATGAGCAGTTCTTC.

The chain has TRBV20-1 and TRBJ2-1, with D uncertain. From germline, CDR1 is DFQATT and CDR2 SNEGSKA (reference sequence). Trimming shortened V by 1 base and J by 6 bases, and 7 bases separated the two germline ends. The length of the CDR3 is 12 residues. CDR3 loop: CSARVYSNEQFF. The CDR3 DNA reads TGCAGTGCTAGAGTTTATTCCAATGAGCAGTTCTTC.

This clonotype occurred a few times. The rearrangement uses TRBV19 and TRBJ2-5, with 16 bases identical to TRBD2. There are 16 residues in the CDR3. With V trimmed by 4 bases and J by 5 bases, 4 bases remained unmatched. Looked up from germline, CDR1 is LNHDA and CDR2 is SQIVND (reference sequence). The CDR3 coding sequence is TGTGCCAGTAGTACCGGGACTAGCGGGGGGGGCGAGACCCAGTACTTC. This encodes CASSTGTSGGGETQYF.